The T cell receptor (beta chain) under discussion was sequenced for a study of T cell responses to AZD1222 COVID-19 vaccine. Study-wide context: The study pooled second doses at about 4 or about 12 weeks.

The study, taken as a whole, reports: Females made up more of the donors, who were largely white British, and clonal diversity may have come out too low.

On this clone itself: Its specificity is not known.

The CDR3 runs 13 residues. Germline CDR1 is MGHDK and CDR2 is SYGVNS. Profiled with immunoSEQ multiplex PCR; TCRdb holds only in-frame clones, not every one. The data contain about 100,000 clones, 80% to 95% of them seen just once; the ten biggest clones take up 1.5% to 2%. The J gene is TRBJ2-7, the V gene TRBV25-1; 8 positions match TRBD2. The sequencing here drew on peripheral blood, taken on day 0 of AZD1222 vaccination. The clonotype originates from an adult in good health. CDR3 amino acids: CATTRGGSDEQYF. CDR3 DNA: TGTGCTACAACTCGGGGGGGTTCGGACGAGCAGTACTTC.